This TCR beta chain was recovered during a study of blood T cell repertoires in COVID-19. Study context: The United States, Italy and Spain provided the acute and convalescent COVID-19 samples. The analysed material was cDNA or gDNA that came from T cells, B-cell-depleted T cells, or PBMCs.

V trimming: 4 bases; J trimming: 4 bases; junction bases outside the gene matches: 4. The CDR3 covers 13 residues. The germline V gene encodes CDR1 SGDLS and CDR2 YYNGEE. Per the original methods: Counts of nucleated cells, estimated from reference gene primer amplification, were obtained. TCRdb's table, derived via immunoSEQ multiplex PCR, lists solely in-frame clones and lacks some. That table furnishes V, J and clone size, whereas the DNA furnished D and trimming. The table includes some 260,000 clones, 88% detected once. The receptor's source is a human donor in a cohort sampled during active COVID-19. The chain recombines TRBV9 with TRBJ1-2, with 7 bases lining up with TRBD1. Sequenced input: peripheral blood. CDR3 protein: CASSNQGGYGYTF. In nucleotides, the CDR3 is TGTGCCAGCAGCAACCAGGGGGGCTATGGCTACACCTTC. Supplemented by reference TRBV9 and TRBJ1-2, the full variable domain reads DSGVTQTPKHLITATGQRVTLRCSPRSGDLSVYWYQQSLDQGLQFLIQYYNGEERAKGNILERFSAQQFPDLHSELNLSSLELGDSALYFCASSNQGGYGYTFGSGTRLTVV.